Sequencing of this TCR beta chain was carried out in a study of cytomegalovirus exposure and HLA in healthy donors. Germline values: CDR1 SGHTA, CDR2 FQGNSA. This CDR3 contains 12 residues. Study-wide results and caveats: HLA-A and HLA-B allele assignments for most subjects were reportedly predicted accurately using TCR beta sequences. Later analysis associated a missense DCLRE1C variant with TCR beta V- and J-gene trimming. Across donors, presence/absence analyses took sequencing depth to be roughly uniform. Researchers reported in a later analysis that common viral pathogens appeared linked to several top clusters.

This clone occurred once. The antigen is undetermined. At one end the junction does not follow the germline gene, possibly because of a read error. The PCR had 60 Vbeta and 13 Jbeta primers. Only in-frame clones appear in the TCRdb table, and some are missing; sequencing was by immunoSEQ multiplex PCR. The data contain about 160,000 clones, roughly nine tenths of them seen just once; the ten biggest clones take up 0.7% to 1%. This receptor was obtained from a woman aged 25 to 39 in good health and CMV-seronegative. The chain recombines TRBV7-2 with TRBJ2-5; D gene uncertain. The sequenced material came from PBMCs. CDR3 amino acids: CASSHYQLARDF. CDR3 nucleotides: TGTGCCAGCAGCCACTACCAACTGGCCCGGGACTTC.